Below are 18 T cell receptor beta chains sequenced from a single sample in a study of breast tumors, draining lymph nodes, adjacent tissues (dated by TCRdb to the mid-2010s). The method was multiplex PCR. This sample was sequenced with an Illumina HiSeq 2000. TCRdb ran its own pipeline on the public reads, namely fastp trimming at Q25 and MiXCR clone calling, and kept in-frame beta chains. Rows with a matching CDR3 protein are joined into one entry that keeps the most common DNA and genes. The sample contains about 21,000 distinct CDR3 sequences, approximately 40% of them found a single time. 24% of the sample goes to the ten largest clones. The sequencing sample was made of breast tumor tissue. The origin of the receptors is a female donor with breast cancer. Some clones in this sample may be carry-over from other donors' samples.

CDR3: CASSYRYEQYF. The CDR3 DNA sequence: TGTGCCAGCAGTTATCGGTACGAGCAGTACTTC. The V and J genes are TRBV12-3 or TRBV12-4 and TRBJ2-7; D uncertain. The CDR3 extends over 11 amino acids. V was shortened by 4 bases and J by 4 bases, with 5 bases between the two germline ends.

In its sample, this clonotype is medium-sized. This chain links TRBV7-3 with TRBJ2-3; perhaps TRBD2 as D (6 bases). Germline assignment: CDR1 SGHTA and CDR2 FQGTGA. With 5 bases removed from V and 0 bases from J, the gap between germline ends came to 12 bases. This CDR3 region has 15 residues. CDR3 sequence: CASSPFGGSTDTQYF. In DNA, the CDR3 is TGTGCCAGCAGCCCCTTCGGGGGAAGCACAGATACGCAGTATTTT.

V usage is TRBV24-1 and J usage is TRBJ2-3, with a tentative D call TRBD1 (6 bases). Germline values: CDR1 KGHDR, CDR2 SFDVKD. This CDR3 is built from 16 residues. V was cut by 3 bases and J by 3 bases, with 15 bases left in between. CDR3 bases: TGTGCCACCAGTGATCCACAGGGACAATATACAGATACGCAGTATTTT. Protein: CATSDPQGQYTDTQYF.

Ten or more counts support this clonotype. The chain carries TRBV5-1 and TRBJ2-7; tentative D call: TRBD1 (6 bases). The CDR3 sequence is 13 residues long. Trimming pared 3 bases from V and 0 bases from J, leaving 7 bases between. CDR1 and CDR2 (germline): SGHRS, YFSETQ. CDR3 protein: CASSSDSSYEQYF. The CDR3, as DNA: TGCGCCAGCAGCTCGGACAGCTCCTACGAGCAGTACTTC.

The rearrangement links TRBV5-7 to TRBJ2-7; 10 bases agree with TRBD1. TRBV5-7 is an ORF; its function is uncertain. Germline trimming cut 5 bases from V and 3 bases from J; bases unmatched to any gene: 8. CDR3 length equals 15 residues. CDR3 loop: CASSPRDRGCYEQYF. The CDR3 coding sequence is TGTGCCAGCAGTCCCCGGGACAGGGGCTGCTACGAGCAGTACTTC.

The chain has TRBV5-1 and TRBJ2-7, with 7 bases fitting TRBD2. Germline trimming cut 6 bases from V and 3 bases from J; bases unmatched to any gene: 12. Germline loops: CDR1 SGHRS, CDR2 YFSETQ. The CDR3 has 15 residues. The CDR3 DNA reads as TGCGCCAGCACCGGGGGGTCTATGCTGATCTACGAGCAGTACTTC. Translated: CASTGGSMLIYEQYF. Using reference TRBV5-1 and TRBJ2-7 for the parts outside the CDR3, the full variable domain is KAGVTQTPRYLIKTRGQQVTLSCSPISGHRSVSWYQQTPGQGLQFLFEYFSETQRNKGNFPGRFSGRQFSNSRSEMNVSTLELGDSALYLCASTGGSMLIYEQYFGPGTRLTVT.

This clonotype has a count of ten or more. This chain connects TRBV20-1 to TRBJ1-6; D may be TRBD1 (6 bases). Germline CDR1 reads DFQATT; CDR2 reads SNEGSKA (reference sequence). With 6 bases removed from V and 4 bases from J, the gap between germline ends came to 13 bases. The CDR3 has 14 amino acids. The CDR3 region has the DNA TGCAGTGCCGCCAACAGGGCGTATAATTCACCCCTCCACTTT. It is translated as CSAANRAYNSPLHF.

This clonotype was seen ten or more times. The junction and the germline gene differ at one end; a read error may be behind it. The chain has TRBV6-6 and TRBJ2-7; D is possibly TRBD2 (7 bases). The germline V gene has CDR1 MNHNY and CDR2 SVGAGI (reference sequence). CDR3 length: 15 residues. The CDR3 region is CASTRGGDRPYEQYF. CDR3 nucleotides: TGTGCCAGCACCAGGGGAGGGGACCGGCCCTATGAGCAGTACTTC.

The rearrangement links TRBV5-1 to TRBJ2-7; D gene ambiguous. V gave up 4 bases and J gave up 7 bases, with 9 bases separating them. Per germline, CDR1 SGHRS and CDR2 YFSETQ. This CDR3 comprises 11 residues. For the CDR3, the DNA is TGCGCCAGCAGCGAGCACTATGAGCAGTACTTC. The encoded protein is CASSEHYEQYF.

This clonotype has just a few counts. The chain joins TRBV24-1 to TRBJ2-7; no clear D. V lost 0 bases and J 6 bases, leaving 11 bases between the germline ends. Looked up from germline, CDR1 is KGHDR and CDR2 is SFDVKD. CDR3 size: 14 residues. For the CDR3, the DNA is TGTGCCACCAGTGATTTGGGAAAACTATCCGAGCAGTACTTC. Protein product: CATSDLGKLSEQYF.

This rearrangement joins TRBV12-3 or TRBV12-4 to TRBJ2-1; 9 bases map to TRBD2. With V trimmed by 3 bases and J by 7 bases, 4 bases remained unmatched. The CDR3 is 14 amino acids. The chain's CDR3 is CASSLASGTNEQFF. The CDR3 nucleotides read TGTGCCAGCAGTTTGGCTAGCGGGACGAATGAGCAGTTCTTC.

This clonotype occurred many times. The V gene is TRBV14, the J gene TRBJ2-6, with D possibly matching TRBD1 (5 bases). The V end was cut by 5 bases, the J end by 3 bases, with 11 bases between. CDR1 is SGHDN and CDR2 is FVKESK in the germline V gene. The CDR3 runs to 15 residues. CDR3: CASSTGTFGANVLTF. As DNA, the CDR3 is TGTGCCAGCAGCACAGGAACCTTTGGGGCCAACGTCCTGACTTTC.

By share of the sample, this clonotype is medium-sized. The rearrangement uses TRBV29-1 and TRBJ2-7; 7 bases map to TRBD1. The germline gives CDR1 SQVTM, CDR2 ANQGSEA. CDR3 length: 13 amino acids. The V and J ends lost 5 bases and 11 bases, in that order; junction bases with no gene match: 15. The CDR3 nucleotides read TGCAGCGTTTCCTCGGACAGGTTTGACGGAGAGTACTTC. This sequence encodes CSVSSDRFDGEYF.

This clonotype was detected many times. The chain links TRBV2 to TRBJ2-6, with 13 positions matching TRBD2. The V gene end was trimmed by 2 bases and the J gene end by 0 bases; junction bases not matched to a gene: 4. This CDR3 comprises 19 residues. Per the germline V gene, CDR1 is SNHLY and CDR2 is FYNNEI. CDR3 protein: CASSERTSGGVSGANVLTF. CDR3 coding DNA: TGTGCCAGCAGTGAACGAACTAGCGGGGGGGTCTCTGGGGCCAACGTCCTGACTTTC.

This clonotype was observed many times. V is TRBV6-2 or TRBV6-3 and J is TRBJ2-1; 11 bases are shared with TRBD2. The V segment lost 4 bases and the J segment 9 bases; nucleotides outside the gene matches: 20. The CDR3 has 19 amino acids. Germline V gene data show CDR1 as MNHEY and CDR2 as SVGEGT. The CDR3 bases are TGTGCCAGCAGTTTTGGAGGGAGGGGTCTTAGCGGGAGGGCCGGTGAGCAGTTCTTC. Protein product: CASSFGGRGLSGRAGEQFF.

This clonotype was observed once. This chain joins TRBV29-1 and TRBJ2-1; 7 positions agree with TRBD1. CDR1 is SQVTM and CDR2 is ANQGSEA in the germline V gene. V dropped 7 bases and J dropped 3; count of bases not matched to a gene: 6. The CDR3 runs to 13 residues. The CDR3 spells CSAPGQLYNEQFF. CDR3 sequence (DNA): TGCAGCGCCCCGGGACAGCTCTACAATGAGCAGTTCTTC.

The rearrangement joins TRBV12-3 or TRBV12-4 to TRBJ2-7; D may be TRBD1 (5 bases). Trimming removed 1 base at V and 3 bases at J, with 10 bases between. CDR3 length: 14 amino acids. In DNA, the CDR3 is TGTGCCAGCAGTTTAGAGGGGAATGTCTACGAGCAGTACTTC. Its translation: CASSLEGNVYEQYF.

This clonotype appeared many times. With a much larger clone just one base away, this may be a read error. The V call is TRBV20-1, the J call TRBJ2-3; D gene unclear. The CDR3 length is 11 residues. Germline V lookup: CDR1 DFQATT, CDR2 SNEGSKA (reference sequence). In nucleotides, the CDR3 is TGCAGTGCCCCGGGCACAGATACGCAGTCTTTT. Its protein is CSAPGTDTQSF.